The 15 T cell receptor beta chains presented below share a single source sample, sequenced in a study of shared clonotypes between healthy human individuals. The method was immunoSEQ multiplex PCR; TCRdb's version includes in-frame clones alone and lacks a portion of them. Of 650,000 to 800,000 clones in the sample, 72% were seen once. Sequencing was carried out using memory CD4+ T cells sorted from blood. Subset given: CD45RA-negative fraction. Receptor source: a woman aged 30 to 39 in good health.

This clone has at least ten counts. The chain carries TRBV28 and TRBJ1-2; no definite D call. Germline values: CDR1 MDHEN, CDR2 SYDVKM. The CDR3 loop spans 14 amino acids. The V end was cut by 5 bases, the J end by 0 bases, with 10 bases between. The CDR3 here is CASSGSYPNYGYTF. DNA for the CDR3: TGTGCCAGCAGTGGTTCTTATCCTAACTATGGCTACACCTTC.

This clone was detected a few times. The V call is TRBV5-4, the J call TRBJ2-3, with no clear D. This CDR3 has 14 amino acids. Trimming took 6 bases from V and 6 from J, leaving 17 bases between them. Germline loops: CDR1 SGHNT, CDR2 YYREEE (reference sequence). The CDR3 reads CASTSPHSVDTQYF. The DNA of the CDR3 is TGTGCCAGCACCTCCCCGCACTCCGTGGATACGCAGTATTTT.

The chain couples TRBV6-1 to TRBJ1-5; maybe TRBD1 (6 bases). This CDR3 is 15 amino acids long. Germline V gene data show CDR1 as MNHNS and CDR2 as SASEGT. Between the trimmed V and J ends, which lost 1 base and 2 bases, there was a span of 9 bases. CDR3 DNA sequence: TGTGCCAGCAGTGAAGATTCAGGGGGCAATCAGCCCCAGCATTTT. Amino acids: CASSEDSGGNQPQHF.

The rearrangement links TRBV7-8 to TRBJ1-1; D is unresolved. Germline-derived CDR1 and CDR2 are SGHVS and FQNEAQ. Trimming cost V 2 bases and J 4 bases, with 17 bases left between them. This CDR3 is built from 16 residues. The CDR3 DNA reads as TGTGCCAGCAGCTTATTGAGGCGGAGTAACGGCACTGAAGCTTTCTTT. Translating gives CASSLLRRSNGTEAFF. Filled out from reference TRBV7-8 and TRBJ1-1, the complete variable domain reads GAGVSQSPRYKVAKRGQDVALRCDPISGHVSLFWYQQALGQGPEFLTYFQNEAQLDKSGLPSDRFFAERPEGSVSTLKIQRTQQEDSAVYLCASSLLRRSNGTEAFFGQGTRLTVV.

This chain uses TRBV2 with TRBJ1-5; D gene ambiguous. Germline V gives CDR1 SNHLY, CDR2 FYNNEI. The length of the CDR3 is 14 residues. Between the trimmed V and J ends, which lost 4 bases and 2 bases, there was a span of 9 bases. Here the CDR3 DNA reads TGTGCCAGCAGTGGGGGTCCAGGCAATCAGCCCCAGCATTTT. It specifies CASSGGPGNQPQHF. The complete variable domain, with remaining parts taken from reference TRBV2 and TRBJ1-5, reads EPEVTQTPSHQVTQMGQEVILRCVPISNHLYFYWYRQILGQKVEFLVSFYNNEISEKSEIFDDQFSVERPDGSNFTLKIRSTKLEDSAMYFCASSGGPGNQPQHFGDGTRLSIL.

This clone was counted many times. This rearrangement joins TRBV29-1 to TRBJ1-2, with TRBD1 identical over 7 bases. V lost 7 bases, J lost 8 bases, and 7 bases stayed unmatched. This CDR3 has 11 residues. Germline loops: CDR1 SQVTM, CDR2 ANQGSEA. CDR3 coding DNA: TGCAGCGGCGGGGACAGCCGGGGCTACACCTTC. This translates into CSGGDSRGYTF.

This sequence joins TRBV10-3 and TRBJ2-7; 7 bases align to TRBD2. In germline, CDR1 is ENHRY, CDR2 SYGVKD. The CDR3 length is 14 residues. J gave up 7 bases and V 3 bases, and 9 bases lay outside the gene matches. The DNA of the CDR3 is TGTGCCATCAGTGAACGGGGGAGGGCTGGAGAGCAGTACTTC. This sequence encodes CAISERGRAGEQYF.

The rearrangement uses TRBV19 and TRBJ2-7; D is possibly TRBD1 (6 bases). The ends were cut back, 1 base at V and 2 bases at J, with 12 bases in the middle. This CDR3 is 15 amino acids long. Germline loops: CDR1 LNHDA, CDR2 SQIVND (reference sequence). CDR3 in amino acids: CASSIGGQFTYEQYF. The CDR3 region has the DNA TGTGCCAGTAGTATAGGAGGACAGTTCACCTACGAGCAGTACTTC. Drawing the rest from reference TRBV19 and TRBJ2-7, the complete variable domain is DGGITQSPKYLFRKEGQNVTLSCEQNLNHDAMYWYRQDPGQGLRLIYYSQIVNDFQKGDIAEGYSVSREKKESFPLTVTSAQKNPTAFYLCASSIGGQFTYEQYFGPGTRLTVT.

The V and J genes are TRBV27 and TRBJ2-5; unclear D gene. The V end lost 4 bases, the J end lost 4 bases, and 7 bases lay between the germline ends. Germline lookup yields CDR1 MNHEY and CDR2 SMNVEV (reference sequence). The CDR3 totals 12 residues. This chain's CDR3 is CASSSLGETQYF. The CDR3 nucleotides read TGTGCCAGCAGTTCTCTGGGAGAGACCCAGTACTTC.

CDR3 sequence (DNA): TGCAGCGTTGTAAGGGACCTGGGCACAGATACGCAGTATTTT. As protein: CSVVRDLGTDTQYF. The rearrangement uses TRBV29-1 and TRBJ2-3; D may be TRBD1 or TRBD2 (5 bases each). CDR1 and CDR2 from the germline V gene are SQVTM and ANQGSEA. The V gene lost 4 bases and the J gene lost 1 base, with 12 bases spanning the gap. The CDR3 has 14 residues.

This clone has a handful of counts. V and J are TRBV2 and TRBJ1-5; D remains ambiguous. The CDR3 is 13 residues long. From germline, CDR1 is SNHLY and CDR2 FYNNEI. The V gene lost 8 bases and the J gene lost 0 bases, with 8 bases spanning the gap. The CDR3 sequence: CASVGDSNQPQHF. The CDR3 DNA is TGTGCCAGCGTAGGCGATAGCAATCAGCCCCAGCATTTT.

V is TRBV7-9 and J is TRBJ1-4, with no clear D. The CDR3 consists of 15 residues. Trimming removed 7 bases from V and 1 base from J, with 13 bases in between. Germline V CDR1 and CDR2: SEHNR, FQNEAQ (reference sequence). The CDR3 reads CASNPARGTNEKLFF. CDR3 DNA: TGTGCCAGCAACCCCGCTCGGGGAACTAATGAAAAACTGTTTTTT.

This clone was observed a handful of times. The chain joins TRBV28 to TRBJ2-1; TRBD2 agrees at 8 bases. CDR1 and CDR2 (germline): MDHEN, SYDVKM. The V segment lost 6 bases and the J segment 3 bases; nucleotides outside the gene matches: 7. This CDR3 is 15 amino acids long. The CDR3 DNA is TGTGCCAGCAGCCAACCAGCGGGGGACTACAATGAGCAGTTCTTC. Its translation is CASSQPAGDYNEQFF.

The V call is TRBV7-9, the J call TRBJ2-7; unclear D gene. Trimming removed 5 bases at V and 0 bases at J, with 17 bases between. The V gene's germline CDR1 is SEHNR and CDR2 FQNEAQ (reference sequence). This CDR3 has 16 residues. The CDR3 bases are TGTGCCAGCAGCCCGAACTCCGGAACGGGCTCCTACGAGCAGTACTTC. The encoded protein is CASSPNSGTGSYEQYF.

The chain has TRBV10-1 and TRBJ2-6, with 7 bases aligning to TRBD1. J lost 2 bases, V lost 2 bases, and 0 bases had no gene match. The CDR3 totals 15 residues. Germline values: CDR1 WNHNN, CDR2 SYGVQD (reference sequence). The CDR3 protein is CASSEDRAGANVLTF. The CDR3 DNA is TGCGCCAGCAGTGAGGACAGGGCTGGGGCCAACGTCCTGACTTTC.